This record covers a single TCR beta chain. Its antigen is still unknown. The data derive from a study of T cell responses to AZD1222 COVID-19 vaccine. Overall study results and limits: Unmutated variant regions are reportedly the target of nearly half of TCRs that are spike-specific. AZD1222 recipients seropositive at baseline numbered only 6 or 7.

The repertoire was sequenced with immunoSEQ multiplex PCR; TCRdb's copy has only in-frame clones and lacks some. Of 89,000 or so clones listed, about 90% are singletons. This CDR3 spans 17 amino acids. Per the germline V gene, CDR1 is LGHNA and CDR2 is YNFKEQ. The V segment lost 5 bases and the J segment 4 bases; nucleotides outside the gene matches: 13. The sequenced sample was peripheral blood, obtained on day 0 of AZD1222 vaccination. This receptor was identified in an adult in good health. The V gene is TRBV4-2, the J gene TRBJ1-4, with 7 positions matching TRBD1. Here the CDR3 reads CASSRILAGGDNEKLFF. As DNA, the CDR3 is TGTGCCAGCAGCAGGATATTGGCAGGGGGAGATAATGAAAAACTGTTTTTT.